The 20 T cell receptor beta chains below all came from one sample that was sequenced in a study of tumor-infiltrating lymphocytes in primary liver carcinoma. The authors made TCR beta cDNA from around 500 ng total RNA with a constant-region primer. Slightly modified ARM-PCR with three nested multiplex PCR rounds yielded TCR beta libraries. It was with TRBV1-TRBV30 forward primers and a C-beta reverse primer that the first two PCR rounds were run, at about 10 cycles each. Via MiXCR, TCRdb re-called the multiplex PCR reads, giving one row per CDR3 protein. Of about 92,000 distinct CDR3 sequences listed, around 70% are singletons. Unsorted bulk tissue of about 17-32 mg yielded co-extracted RNA and DNA. The specimen sequenced was tumor-adjacent normal liver tissue. The receptors come from a middle-aged man with primary liver carcinoma and hepatitis B virus infection.

By its share, this clonotype is medium-sized. The chain has TRBV7-8 and TRBJ2-7; no reliable D call. CDR1 is SGHVS, CDR2 FQNEAQ, per germline. The CDR3 sequence is 14 residues long. Between the trimmed V and J ends, which lost 1 base and 0 bases, there was a span of 7 bases. The CDR3 sequence is CASSLEISSYEQYF. In nucleotides, the CDR3 is TGTGCCAGCAGCTTAGAGATAAGCTCCTACGAGCAGTACTTC. Looking up the rest from reference TRBV7-8 and TRBJ2-7 gives the full variable domain: GAGVSQSPRYKVAKRGQDVALRCDPISGHVSLFWYQQALGQGPEFLTYFQNEAQLDKSGLPSDRFFAERPEGSVSTLKIQRTQQEDSAVYLCASSLEISSYEQYFGPGTRLTVT.

Only a few counts were recorded for this clonotype. The V and J genes are TRBV28 and TRBJ2-2, with 11 bases aligning to TRBD2. Germline V lookup: CDR1 MDHEN, CDR2 SYDVKM. The CDR3 loop spans 20 amino acids. The J segment lost 3 bases and the V segment lost 7 bases, leaving 19 bases of the junction unmatched. The CDR3 spells CASTSRWLAGGSSDTGELFF. CDR3 sequence (DNA): TGTGCCAGCACCTCTAGGTGGCTAGCGGGAGGAAGTAGTGACACCGGGGAGCTGTTTTTT.

To note about this clonotype: A much larger clone differs from this one at a single base, so this may be a read error. The rearrangement joins TRBV5-6 to TRBJ2-4, with a weak D call TRBD2 (7 bases). Trimming stripped 0 bases from V and 6 bases from J, with 13 bases between. The length of the CDR3 is 15 residues. Germline assignment: CDR1 SGHDT and CDR2 YYEEEE. The CDR3 DNA sequence: TGTGCCAGCAGCTTGGAAACGGGGGGCACAAACATTCAGTACTTC. This codes for CASSLETGGTNIQYF.

As regards this clonotype: Lacking the conserved final phenylalanine or tryptophan, this CDR3 likely reflects a read error. The rearrangement joins TRBV6-5 to TRBJ2-7; D is unclear. The CDR3 consists of 14 residues. Germline lookup yields CDR1 MNHEY and CDR2 SVGAGI. Here the CDR3 DNA reads TGTGCCAGCATTTACGACCGGAGCTCCTACGAGCAGTACTCC. It yields the protein CASIYDRSSYEQYS.

This clonotype was counted at least ten times. V is TRBV6-2 or TRBV6-3 and J is TRBJ2-7, with 7 bases lining up with TRBD1. The V segment lost 4 bases and the J segment 0 bases; nucleotides outside the gene matches: 3. Germline V CDR1 and CDR2: MNHEY, SVGEGT. This CDR3 region has 14 residues. CDR3 sequence: CASSSGQSSYEQYF. The DNA for the CDR3 is TGTGCCAGCAGTTCGGGACAGAGCTCCTACGAGCAGTACTTC.

This clonotype was seen ten or more times. The chain links TRBV6-1 to TRBJ2-3; 8 nucleotides agree with TRBD2. V was clipped by 4 bases and J by 1 base; unmatched bases: 4. Looked up from germline, CDR1 is MNHNS and CDR2 is SASEGT. The CDR3 is 15 amino acids. CDR3: CASSGTSHGTDTQYF. Here the CDR3 DNA reads TGTGCCAGCAGTGGGACTAGCCACGGCACAGATACGCAGTATTTT.

On this clonotype: Given a much more abundant clone one base away, this may be a read error. This rearrangement joins TRBV5-6 to TRBJ2-1; possible D gene TRBD1, 6 bases. The CDR3 totals 14 residues. V was trimmed by 3 bases and J by 8 bases, leaving 15 bases between them. Germline V lookup: CDR1 SGHDT, CDR2 YYEEEE. In DNA form, the CDR3 reads TGTGCCAGCAGCTGGGGGCATGCTGGGGATGAGCAGTTCTTC. It translates to CASSWGHAGDEQFF.

With regard to this clonotype: This CDR3 fails to terminate in the conserved phenylalanine or tryptophan, so it likely reflects a read error. V usage is TRBV5-5 and J usage is TRBJ2-7, with TRBD1 matching 9 bases. J lost 3 bases, V lost 0 bases, and 7 bases had no gene match. This CDR3 is built from 16 residues. CDR1 is SGHKS, CDR2 YYEKEE, per germline (reference sequence). The CDR3 DNA reads TGTGCCAGCAGCTTGGTTACAGGGGGCTTCTACTACGAGCAGTACTCC. It codes for CASSLVTGGFYYEQYS.

Comment on this clonotype: Given a much more abundant clone one base away, this may be a read error. This chain joins TRBV14 and TRBJ2-1; D ambiguous. The CDR3 is made up of 12 amino acids. Germline CDR1 is SGHDN and CDR2 is FVKESK. The CDR3 protein is CASSRVPNDQFF. The CDR3 region has the DNA TGTGCCAGCAGCCGGGTGCCGAATGATCAGTTCTTC.

Points on this clonotype: The junction and the germline gene differ at one end; a read error may be behind it. The genes are TRBV5-4 and TRBJ2-7; 9 bases align to TRBD2. This CDR3 has 15 amino acids. Germline CDR1 and CDR2: SGHNT and YYREEE (reference sequence). CDR3 residues: CGSSLAPLAGNEQYF. As DNA, the CDR3 is TGTGGCAGCAGCTTGGCACCCCTAGCGGGAAACGAGCAGTACTTC.

V usage is TRBV6-6 and J usage is TRBJ2-3; TRBD1 aligns across 8 bases. Unmatched junction bases numbered 14, after V lost 6 bases and J lost 9 bases. This CDR3 has 15 amino acids. Germline CDR1 is MNHNY and CDR2 is SVGAGI (reference sequence). This CDR3 reads CASSFIGQGMDTQYF. CDR3 nucleotides: TGTGCCAGCAGCTTCATCGGACAGGGCATGGACACGCAGTATTTT.

Concerning this clonotype itself: Mismatch with germline at one junction end may stem from a read error. The chain employs TRBV11-1 and TRBJ1-1; D call uncertain. Germline V gene data show CDR1 as SGHAT and CDR2 as FQDESV (reference sequence). The CDR3 is 14 amino acids. CDR3 in DNA: TGTGCCATCAGCTTTGGGTGGGCGAGCATTGAAGCTTTCTTT. As protein: CAISFGWASIEAFF.

This clonotype was seen only once. Sequence at one end of the junction differs from germline and may be a read error. This chain links TRBV6-5 with TRBJ2-2; 7 bases are shared with TRBD2. The CDR3 is 16 residues long. Germline V gene data show CDR1 as MNHEY and CDR2 as SVGAGI. The CDR3 region has the DNA TGTGCCAGCAGTTACTCGAACGGGAGGTACACCGAGGAGCTGTTTTTT. Protein sequence: CASSYSNGRYTEELFF.

This clonotype was seen once. The missing conserved phenylalanine or tryptophan at the end of this CDR3 makes a read error likely. The rearrangement links TRBV6-5 to TRBJ2-7, with a possible D match to TRBD2 (6 bases). CDR3 size: 15 residues. In germline, CDR1 is MNHEY, CDR2 SVGAGI. The CDR3 loop reads CAISYWRDGNYEQYS. The DNA for the CDR3 is TGTGCCATCAGTTACTGGCGGGACGGTAACTACGAGCAGTACTCC.

As for this clonotype: This could be a read error, since a much larger clone is one nucleotide away. The chain joins TRBV12-3 or TRBV12-4 to TRBJ2-5; D remains unclear. V dropped 6 bases and J dropped 2 bases, with 7 bases sitting between them. The CDR3 consists of 12 residues. The chain's CDR3 is CASRQCQETQYF. The CDR3 DNA is TGTGCCAGCAGGCAGTGTCAAGAGACCCAGTACTTC.

This clonotype appeared a few times. A read error is likely, as this CDR3 ends without the conserved phenylalanine or tryptophan. The DNA is left out, because the CDR3 cannot be placed on it with certainty; the CDR3 is given as TCRdb lists it. The chain employs TRBV11-2 and TRBJ1-1; the table assigns TRBD1, which was not confirmed against the DNA. Inclusive of both ends, the CDR3 amounts to 14 amino acids. Germline CDR1 reads SGHAT; CDR2 reads FQNNGV. CDR3 amino acids: CASSSQARGTEASY.

On this clonotype itself: A clone one base away is much larger, so this may be a read error. This sequence joins TRBV14 and TRBJ2-1, with D tentatively TRBD1 (6 bases). The CDR3 loop spans 16 amino acids. CDR1 SGHDN and CDR2 FVKESK come from the germline V gene. The CDR3 is CANSPQGPLSYNEQFF. The CDR3 DNA sequence: TGTGCCAACAGCCCACAGGGCCCGCTCTCCTACAATGAGCAGTTCTTC. Filled out from reference TRBV14 and TRBJ2-1, the complete variable domain reads EAGVTQFPSHSVIEKGQTVTLRCDPISGHDNLYWYRRVMGKEIKFLLHFVKESKQDESGMPNNRFLAERTGGTYSTLKVQPAELEDSGVYFCANSPQGPLSYNEQFFGPGTRLTVL.

In regard to this clonotype: One base away lies a much larger clone, so this may be a sequencing read error. The V call is TRBV10-2, the J call TRBJ1-2; 7 positions agree with TRBD1. CDR3 length: 14 amino acids. Per the germline V gene, CDR1 is WSHSY and CDR2 is SAAADI. CDR3 in amino acids: CASRSPGGNYDYTF. The CDR3 DNA is TGCGCCAGCAGGTCCCCAGGGGGAAACTATGACTACACCTTC.

In the case of this clonotype: Germline and junction disagree at one end, which may indicate a read error. The V gene is TRBV29-1, the J gene TRBJ2-2; either TRBD1 or TRBD2 may fit D (5 bases each). Germline V gene sequence: CDR1 SQVTM, CDR2 ANQGSEA. CDR3 size: 14 residues. The CDR3 region is CGVTQGAHTGVLFF. Here the CDR3 DNA reads TGCGGCGTCACCCAGGGTGCCCACACCGGGGTGCTGTTTTTT.

This clonotype has ten or more counts. The junction and the germline gene differ at one end; a read error may be behind it. This chain connects TRBV29-1 to TRBJ2-1; 11 nucleotides align to TRBD2. The CDR3 length is 15 residues. CDR1 SQVTM and CDR2 ANQGSEA come from the germline V gene. Here the CDR3 DNA reads TGCAGCGTAGGGCCCTGGCTAGCGGGAGGCGATGAGCAGCTCTTC. This encodes CSVGPWLAGGDEQLF.